This TCR beta chain was observed in a study of technical replicates of blood from several donors. V was trimmed by 3 bases and J by 2 bases, leaving 14 bases between them. The CDR3 extends over 15 amino acids. Germline assignment: CDR1 LNHNV and CDR2 YYDKDF (reference sequence). The assay was immunoSEQ multiplex PCR, and TCRdb's table has in-frame clones only and misses some. The sample includes roughly 79,000 clones, approximately 93% seen only once; the top ten take approximately 0.45%. The receptor's source is a human donor in good health. The chain joins TRBV15 to TRBJ2-7, with a possible D match to TRBD2 (5 bases). Sequenced material: T cells isolated from PBMCs. For the CDR3, the DNA is TGTGCCACCAGCAGCCTAGCCATGACACCCTACGAGCAGTACTTC. This codes for CATSSLAMTPYEQYF.